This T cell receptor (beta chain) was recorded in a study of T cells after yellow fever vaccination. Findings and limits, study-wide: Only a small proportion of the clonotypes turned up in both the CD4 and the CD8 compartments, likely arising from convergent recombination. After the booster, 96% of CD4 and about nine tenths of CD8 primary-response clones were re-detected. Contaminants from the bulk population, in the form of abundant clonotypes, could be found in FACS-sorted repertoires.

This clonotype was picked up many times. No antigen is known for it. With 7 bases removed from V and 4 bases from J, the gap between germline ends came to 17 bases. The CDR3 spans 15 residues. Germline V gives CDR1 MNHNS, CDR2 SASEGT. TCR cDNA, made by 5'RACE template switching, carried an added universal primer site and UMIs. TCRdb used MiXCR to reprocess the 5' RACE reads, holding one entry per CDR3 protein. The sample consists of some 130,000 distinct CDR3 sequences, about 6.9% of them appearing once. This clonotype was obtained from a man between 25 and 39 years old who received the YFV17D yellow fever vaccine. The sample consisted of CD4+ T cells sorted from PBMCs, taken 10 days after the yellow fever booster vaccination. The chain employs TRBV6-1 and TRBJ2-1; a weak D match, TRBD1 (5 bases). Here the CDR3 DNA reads TGTGCCAGCAAGCGTCCTTCTAGGGGTTACAATGAGCAGTTCTTC. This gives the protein CASKRPSRGYNEQFF.